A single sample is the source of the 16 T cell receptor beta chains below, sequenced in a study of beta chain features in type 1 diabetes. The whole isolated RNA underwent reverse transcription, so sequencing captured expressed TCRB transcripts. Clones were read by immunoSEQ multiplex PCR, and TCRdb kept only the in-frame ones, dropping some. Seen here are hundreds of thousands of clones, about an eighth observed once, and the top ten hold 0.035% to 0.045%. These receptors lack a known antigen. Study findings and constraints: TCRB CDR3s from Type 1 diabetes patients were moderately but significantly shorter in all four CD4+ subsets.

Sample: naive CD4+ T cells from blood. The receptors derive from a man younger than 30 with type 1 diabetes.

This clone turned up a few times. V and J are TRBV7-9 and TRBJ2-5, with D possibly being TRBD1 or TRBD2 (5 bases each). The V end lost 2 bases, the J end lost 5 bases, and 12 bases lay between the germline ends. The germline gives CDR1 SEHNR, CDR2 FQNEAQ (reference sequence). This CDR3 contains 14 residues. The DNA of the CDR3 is TGTGCCAGCAGCTTAAAGGTGGGGACGGAGACCCAGTACTTC. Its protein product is CASSLKVGTETQYF. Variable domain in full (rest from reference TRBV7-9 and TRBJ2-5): DTGVSQNPRHKITKRGQNVTFRCDPISEHNRLYWYRQTLGQGPEFLTYFQNEAQLEKSRLLSDRFSAERPKGSFSTLEIQRTEQGDSAMYLCASSLKVGTETQYFGPGTRLLVL.

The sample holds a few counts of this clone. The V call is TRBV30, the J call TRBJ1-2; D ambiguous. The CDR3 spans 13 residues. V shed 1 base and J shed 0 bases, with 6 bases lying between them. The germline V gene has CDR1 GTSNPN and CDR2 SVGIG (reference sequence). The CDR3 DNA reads TGTGCCTGGAGTGCCCTAGCTAACTATGGCTACACCTTC. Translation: CAWSALANYGYTF.

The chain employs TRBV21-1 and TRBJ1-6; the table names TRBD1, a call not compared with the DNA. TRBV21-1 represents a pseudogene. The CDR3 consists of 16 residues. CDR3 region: CASSRPDRGDNSPLHF. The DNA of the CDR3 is TGTGCCAGCAGCAGACCCGACAGGGGGGATAATTCACCCCTCCACTTT.

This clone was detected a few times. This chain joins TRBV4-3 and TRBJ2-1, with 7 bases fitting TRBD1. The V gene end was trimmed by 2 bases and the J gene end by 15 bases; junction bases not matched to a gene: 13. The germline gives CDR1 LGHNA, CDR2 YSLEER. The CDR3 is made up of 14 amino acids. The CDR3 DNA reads TGCGCCAGCAGCCAAAGCGGACAGGCCCTCTGGCCGTTCTTC. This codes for CASSQSGQALWPFF.

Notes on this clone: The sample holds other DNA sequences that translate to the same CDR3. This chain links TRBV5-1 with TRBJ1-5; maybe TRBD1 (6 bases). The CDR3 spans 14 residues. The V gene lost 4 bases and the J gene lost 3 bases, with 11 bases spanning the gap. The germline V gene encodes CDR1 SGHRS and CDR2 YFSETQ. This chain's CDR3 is CASSLTGYNQPQHF. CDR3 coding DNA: TGCGCCAGCAGCCTTACAGGGTACAATCAGCCCCAGCATTTT.

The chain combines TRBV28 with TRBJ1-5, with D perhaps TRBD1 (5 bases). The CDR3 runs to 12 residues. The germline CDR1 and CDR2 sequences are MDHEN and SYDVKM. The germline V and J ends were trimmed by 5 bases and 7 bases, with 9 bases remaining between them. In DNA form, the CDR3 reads TGTGCCAGCAGTGAGGGGCGACAGCCCCAGCATTTT. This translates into CASSEGRQPQHF.

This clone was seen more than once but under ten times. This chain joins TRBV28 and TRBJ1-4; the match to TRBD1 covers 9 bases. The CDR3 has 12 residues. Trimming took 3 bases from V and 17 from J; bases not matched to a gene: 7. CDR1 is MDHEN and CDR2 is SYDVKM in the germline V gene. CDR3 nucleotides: TGTGCCAGCAGTTTGTCACAGGGGGCCCGTTTTTTT. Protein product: CASSLSQGARFF.

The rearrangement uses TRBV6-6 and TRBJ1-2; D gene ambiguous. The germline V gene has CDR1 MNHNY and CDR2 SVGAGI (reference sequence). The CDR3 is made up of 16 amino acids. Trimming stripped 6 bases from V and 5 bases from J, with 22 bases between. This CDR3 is CASSPLKVSILYGYTF. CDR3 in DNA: TGTGCCAGCAGCCCATTAAAGGTCTCAATCCTGTATGGCTACACCTTC.

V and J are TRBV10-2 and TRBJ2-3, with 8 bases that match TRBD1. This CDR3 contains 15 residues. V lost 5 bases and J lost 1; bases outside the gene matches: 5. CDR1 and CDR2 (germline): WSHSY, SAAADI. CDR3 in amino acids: CASSFPGQGTDTQYF. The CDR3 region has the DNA TGCGCCAGCAGTTTTCCGGGACAGGGCACAGATACGCAGTATTTT.

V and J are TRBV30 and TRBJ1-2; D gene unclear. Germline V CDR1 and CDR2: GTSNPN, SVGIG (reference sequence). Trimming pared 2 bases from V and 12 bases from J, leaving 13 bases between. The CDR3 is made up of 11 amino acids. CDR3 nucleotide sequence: TGTGCCTGGAGTTACACGACCGGGGACACCTTC. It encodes CAWSYTTGDTF.

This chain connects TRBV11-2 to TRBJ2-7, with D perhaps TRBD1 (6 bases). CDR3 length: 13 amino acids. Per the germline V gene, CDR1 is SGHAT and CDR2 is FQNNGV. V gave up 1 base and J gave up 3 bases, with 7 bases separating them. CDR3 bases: TGTGCCAGCAGCTTAGGACAGGACTACGAGCAGTACTTC. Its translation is CASSLGQDYEQYF.

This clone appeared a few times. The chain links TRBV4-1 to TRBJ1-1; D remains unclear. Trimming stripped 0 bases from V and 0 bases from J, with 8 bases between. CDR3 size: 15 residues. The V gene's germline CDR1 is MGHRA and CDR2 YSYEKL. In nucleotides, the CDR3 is TGCGCCAGCAGCCAAGAAGGGAGCATGAACACTGAAGCTTTCTTT. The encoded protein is CASSQEGSMNTEAFF.

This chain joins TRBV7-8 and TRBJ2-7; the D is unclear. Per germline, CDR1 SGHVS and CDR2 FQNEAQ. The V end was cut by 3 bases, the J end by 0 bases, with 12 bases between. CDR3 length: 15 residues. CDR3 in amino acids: CASSFRESSSYEQYF. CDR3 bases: TGTGCCAGCAGCTTTCGAGAATCAAGCTCCTACGAGCAGTACTTC. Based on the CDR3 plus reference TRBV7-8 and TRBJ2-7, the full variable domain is GAGVSQSPRYKVAKRGQDVALRCDPISGHVSLFWYQQALGQGPEFLTYFQNEAQLDKSGLPSDRFFAERPEGSVSTLKIQRTQQEDSAVYLCASSFRESSSYEQYFGPGTRLTVT.

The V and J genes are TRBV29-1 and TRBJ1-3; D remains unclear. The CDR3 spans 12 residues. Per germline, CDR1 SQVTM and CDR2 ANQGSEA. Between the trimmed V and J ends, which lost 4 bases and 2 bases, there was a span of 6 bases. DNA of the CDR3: TGCAGCGTTGTCCAGGCTGGAAACACCATATATTTT. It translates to CSVVQAGNTIYF.

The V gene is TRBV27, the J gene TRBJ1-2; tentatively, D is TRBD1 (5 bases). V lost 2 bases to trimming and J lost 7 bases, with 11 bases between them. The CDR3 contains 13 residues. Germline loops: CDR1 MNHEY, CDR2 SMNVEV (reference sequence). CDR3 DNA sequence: TGTGCCAGCAGTTTAGGGCAGGGAGGTGGCTACACCTTC. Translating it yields CASSLGQGGGYTF.

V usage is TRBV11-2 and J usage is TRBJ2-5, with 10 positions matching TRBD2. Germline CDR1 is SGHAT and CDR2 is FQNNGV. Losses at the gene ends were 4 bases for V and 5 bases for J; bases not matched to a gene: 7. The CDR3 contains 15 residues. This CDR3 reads CASSWHLTSGETQYF. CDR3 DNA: TGTGCCAGCAGCTGGCATCTGACTAGCGGGGAGACCCAGTACTTC.